The present TCR beta chain was sequenced within a study of blood T cell repertoires in COVID-19. Only in-frame clones appear in the TCRdb table, and some are missing; sequencing was by immunoSEQ multiplex PCR. The table records tens of thousands of clones, roughly nine tenths of them present only once. The TCR sequence derives from a human donor in a cohort sampled during active COVID-19. Sequencing input: peripheral blood.

The CDR3 DNA reads as TGTGCCAGCAGCATGGGACAGTCAATCTATGGCTACACCTTC. Its translation is CASSMGQSIYGYTF. This chain connects TRBV7-2 to TRBJ1-2, with TRBD1 identical over 7 bases. The V gene's germline CDR1 is SGHTA and CDR2 FQGNSA. With V trimmed by 5 bases and J by 4 bases, 7 bases remained unmatched. The CDR3 has 14 residues.